The clone carrying this TCR beta chain has just a few counts. Sequencing used immunoSEQ multiplex PCR; TCRdb keeps in-frame clones, though not all of them. The table records tens of thousands of clones, about 90% of them present only once. This specimen comes from a study of OX40 agonist ivuxolimab in advanced cancers. There are 13 residues in the CDR3. The V end was cut by 10 bases, the J end by 5 bases, with 18 bases between. Germline V lookup: CDR1 MDHEN, CDR2 SYDVKM. The sample was CD4+ or CD8+ T cells sorted from blood, taken in a trial of the OX40 agonist ivuxolimab. The source of this sequence is an adult with an advanced solid tumor such as melanoma, head and neck, liver or kidney cancer. The chain is built from TRBV28 and TRBJ2-7; D perhaps matches TRBD1 (6 bases). In nucleotides, the CDR3 is TGTGCCACCCATAAACAGGGATATGACGAGCAGTACTTC. This codes for CATHKQGYDEQYF.